This TCR beta chain was obtained from a study of identical twins. Notes on the study in general: Findings depended on cross-sectional statistics rather than tracking the same donors. Beta clonotypes that were abundant in cord blood contained fewer insertions, a pattern absent from memory repertoires.

Ten or more counts support this clonotype. Its matching antigen is unknown. TCRdb analysed the 5' RACE reads with MiXCR anew, one entry per CDR3 protein. The sample records about 690,000 distinct CDR3 sequences, approximately 6% being singletons. CDR3 length: 18 amino acids. Germline loops: CDR1 ENHRY, CDR2 SYGVKD. Trimming cost V 0 bases and J 5 bases, with 22 bases left between them. The chain employs TRBV10-3 and TRBJ1-1; D not resolved. The sequenced material came from naive T cells sorted from blood. This sequence was found in a man younger than 35 in good health. CDR3 coding DNA: TGTGCCATCAGTGAGTCGACTCCCGTGAGCCTGGGAGGGACTGAAGCTTTCTTT. Translated: CAISESTPVSLGGTEAFF.